The present TCR beta chain was sequenced within a study of control samples from healthy donors and cancer patients. Data came from immunoSEQ multiplex PCR; TCRdb stores just in-frame clones and leaves some out. The sample gives approximately 99,000 clones, approximately 84% of which show up once; 6.5% is in the top ten. V trimming: 4 bases; J trimming: 5 bases; junction bases outside the gene matches: 6. Germline assignment: CDR1 LGHNA and CDR2 YNFKEQ. The CDR3 is 14 amino acids. This clone was observed once. This clonotype was obtained from a young man in good health. The sample taken for sequencing was blood. The gene calls are TRBV4-2 and TRBJ2-5, with 8 bases fitting TRBD1. The CDR3 sequence is CASSPGRGPETQYF. CDR3 nucleotides: TGTGCCAGCAGCCCCGGCAGGGGGCCGGAGACCCAGTACTTC.